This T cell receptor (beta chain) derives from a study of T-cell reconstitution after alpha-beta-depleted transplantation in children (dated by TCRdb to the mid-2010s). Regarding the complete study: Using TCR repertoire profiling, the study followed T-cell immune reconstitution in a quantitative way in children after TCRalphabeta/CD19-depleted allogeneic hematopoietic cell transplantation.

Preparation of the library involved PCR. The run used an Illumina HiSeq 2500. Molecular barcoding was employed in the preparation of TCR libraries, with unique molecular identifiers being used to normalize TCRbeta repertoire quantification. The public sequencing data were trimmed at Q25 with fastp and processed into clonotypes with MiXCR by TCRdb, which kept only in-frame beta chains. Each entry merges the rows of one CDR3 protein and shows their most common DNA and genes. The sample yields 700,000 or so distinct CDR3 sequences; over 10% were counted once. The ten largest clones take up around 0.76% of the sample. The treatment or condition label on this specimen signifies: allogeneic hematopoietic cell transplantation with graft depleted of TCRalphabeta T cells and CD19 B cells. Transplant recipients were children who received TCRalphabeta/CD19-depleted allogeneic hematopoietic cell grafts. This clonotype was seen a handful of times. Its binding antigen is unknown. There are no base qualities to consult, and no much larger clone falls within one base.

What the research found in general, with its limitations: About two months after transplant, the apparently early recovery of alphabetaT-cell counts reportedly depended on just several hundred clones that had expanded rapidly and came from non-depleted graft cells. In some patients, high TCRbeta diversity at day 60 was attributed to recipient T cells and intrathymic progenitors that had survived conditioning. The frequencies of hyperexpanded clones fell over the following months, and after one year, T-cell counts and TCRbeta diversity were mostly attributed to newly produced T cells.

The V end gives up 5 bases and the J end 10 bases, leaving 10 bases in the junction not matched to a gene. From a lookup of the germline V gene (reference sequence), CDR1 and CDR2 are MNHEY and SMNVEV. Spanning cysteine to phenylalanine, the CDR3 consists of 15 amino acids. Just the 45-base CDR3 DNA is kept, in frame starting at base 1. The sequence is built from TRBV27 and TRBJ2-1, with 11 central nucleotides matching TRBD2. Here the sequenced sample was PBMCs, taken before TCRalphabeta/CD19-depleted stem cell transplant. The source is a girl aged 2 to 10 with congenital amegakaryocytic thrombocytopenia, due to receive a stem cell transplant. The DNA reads TGTGCCAGCAGTCCCGGGACTAGCGGCGCCGCGGAGCAGTTCTTC. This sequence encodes CASSPGTSGAAEQFF.